What follows is one T cell receptor beta chain and its context. The antigen is undetermined. These data belong to a study of OX40 agonist ivuxolimab in advanced cancers. General observations from the study: At 0.1 to 3.0 mg/kg, CD4+ and CD8+ blood T cells expanded clonally by week 6. There were, on average, more expanded clones in CD8+ T cells than in CD4+.

The germline V gene encodes CDR1 SGHDN and CDR2 FVKESK. This CDR3 comprises 14 residues. After removal of 4 bases from V and 0 bases from J, the junction contained 3 bases not matched to a gene. The data were produced by immunoSEQ multiplex PCR, yet TCRdb's version contains in-frame clones alone and is incomplete. The top ten hold roughly 8.9% of the sample, which has roughly 90,000 clones, roughly nine tenths seen once. J is TRBJ2-7 and V is TRBV14; 7 nucleotides line up with TRBD1. The TCR comes from an adult with an advanced solid tumor such as melanoma, head and neck, liver or kidney cancer. The sample consisted of CD4+ or CD8+ T cells sorted from blood, taken in a trial of the OX40 agonist ivuxolimab. The CDR3 region is CASSLWDSSYEQYF. The CDR3 nucleotides are TGTGCCAGCAGCCTATGGGACAGCTCCTACGAGCAGTACTTC.